This T cell receptor (beta chain) comes out of a study of OX40 agonist ivuxolimab in advanced cancers. The wider study: In this cohort, patients received ivuxolimab, an agonistic anti-OX40 (CD134) antibody. Study-wide results and limits: Low normalized T-cell clonal expansion was additionally recorded for some nonresponders.

Only in-frame clones appear in the TCRdb table, and some are missing; sequencing was by immunoSEQ multiplex PCR. The table includes about 79,000 clones, approximately 88% detected once. The CDR3 is 12 residues long. The germline V and J ends were trimmed by 11 bases and 2 bases, with 10 bases remaining between them. Germline V CDR1 and CDR2: MNHEY, SVGAGI. Remarks on this clone: The antigen is undetermined.

Autoimmune disease history or systemic immunosuppression meant exclusion. The chain uses TRBV6-5 and TRBJ1-3; D is unresolved. The sample consisted of CD4+ or CD8+ T cells sorted from blood, taken in a trial of the OX40 agonist ivuxolimab. This sequence was found in an adult with an advanced solid tumor such as melanoma, head and neck, liver or kidney cancer. The CDR3, as DNA: TGTGCCTCGGGGTCCACTGGAAACACCATATATTTT. Its protein product is CASGSTGNTIYF.